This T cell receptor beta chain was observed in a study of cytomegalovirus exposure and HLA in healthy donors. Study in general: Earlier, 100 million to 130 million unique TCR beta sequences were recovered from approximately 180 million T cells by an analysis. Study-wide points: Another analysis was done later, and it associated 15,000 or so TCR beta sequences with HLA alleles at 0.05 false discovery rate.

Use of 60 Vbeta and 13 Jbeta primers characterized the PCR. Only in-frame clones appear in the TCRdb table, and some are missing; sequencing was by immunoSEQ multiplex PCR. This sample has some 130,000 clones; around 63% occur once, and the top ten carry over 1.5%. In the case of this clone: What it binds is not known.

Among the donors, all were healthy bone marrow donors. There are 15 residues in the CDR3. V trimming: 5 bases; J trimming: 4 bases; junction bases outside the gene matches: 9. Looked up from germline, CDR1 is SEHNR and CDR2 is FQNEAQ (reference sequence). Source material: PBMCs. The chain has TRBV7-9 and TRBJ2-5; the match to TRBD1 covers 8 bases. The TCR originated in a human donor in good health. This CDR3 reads CASSLSLQGGETQYF. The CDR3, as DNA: TGTGCCAGCAGCCTCTCCTTACAGGGGGGAGAGACCCAGTACTTC. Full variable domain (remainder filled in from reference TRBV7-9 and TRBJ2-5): DTGVSQNPRHKITKRGQNVTFRCDPISEHNRLYWYRQTLGQGPEFLTYFQNEAQLEKSRLLSDRFSAERPKGSFSTLEIQRTEQGDSAMYLCASSLSLQGGETQYFGPGTRLLVL.